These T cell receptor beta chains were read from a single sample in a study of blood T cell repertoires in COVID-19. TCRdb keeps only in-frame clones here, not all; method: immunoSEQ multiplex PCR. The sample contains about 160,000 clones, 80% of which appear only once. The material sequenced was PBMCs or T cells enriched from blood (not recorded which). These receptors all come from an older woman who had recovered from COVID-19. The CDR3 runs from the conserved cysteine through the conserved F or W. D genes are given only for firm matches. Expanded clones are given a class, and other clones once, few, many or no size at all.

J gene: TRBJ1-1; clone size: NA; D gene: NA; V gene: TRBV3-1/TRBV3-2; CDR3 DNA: TGTGCCAGCAGCCAAGGTAGAGGGTATAACACTGAAGCTTTCTTT; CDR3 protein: CASSQGRGYNTEAFF
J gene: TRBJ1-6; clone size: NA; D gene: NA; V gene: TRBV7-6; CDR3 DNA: TGTGCCAGCAGCTTGGCCGAAGGGGCATTTCTCCACTTT; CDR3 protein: CASSLAEGAFLHF
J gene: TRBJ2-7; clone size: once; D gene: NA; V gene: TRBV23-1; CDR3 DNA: TGCGCCAGCAGTAACACAGGTAGGGGCAGGTACGAGCAGTACTTC; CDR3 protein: CASSNTGRGRYEQYF
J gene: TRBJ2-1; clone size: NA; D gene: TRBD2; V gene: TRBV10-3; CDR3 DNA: TGTGCCATCAGTGAGTGGAGCGGGGGGGCGTCAAATGAGCAGTTCTTC; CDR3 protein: CAISEWSGGASNEQFF
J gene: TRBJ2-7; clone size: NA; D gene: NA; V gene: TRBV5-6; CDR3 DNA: TGTGCCAGCGGGGCCTGGGATCTACGAAGGCAGTACTTC; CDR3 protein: CASGAWDLRRQYF
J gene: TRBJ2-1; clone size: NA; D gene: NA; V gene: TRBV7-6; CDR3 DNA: TGTGCCAGCAGCGGGGGAGTAGGAGGGTACAATGAGCAGTTCTTC; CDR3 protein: CASSGGVGGYNEQFF
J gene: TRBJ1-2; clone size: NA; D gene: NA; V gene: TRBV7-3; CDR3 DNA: TGTGCCAGCAGCTTAACGGCCCAGGCGAACTATGGCTACACCTTC; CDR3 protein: CASSLTAQANYGYTF
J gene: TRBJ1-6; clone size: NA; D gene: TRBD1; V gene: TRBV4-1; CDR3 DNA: TGCGCCAGCAGCCGGGACCGAAATGGACAGGGACGTTCACCCCTCCACTTT; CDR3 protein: CASSRDRNGQGRSPLHF
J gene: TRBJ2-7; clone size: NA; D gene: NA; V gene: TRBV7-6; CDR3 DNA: TGTGCCAGCAGCTTAGGTCCAGGGTACGAGCAGTACTTC; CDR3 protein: CASSLGPGYEQYF
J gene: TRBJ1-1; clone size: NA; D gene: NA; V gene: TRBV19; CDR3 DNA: TGTGCCAGTATAGCCAGGGGCATGAACACTGAAGCTTTCTTT; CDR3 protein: CASIARGMNTEAFF
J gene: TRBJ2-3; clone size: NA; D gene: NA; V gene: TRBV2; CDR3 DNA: TGTGCCAGCAGTGCACTGTACACAGATACGCAGTATTTT; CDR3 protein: CASSALYTDTQYF
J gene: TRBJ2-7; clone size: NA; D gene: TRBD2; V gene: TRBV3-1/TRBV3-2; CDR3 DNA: TGTGCCAGCAGCGGGAACAGCGGGGGGGGCGAGCAGTACTTC; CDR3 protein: CASSGNSGGGEQYF
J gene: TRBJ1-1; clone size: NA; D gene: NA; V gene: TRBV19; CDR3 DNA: TGTGCCAGTAGTACCTTTACAAGGAACACTGAAGCTTTCTTT; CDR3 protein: CASSTFTRNTEAFF
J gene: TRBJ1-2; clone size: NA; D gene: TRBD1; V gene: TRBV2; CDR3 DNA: TGTGCCAGCAGAGGCGGGACAGGGGCCTATGGCTACACCTTC; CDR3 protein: CASRGGTGAYGYTF
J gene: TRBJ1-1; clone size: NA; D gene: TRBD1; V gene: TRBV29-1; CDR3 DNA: TGCAGCGCTCTCCGGGACAGGGGATCTACTGAAGCTTTCTTT; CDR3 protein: CSALRDRGSTEAFF
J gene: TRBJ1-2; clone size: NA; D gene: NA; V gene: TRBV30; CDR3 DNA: TGTGCCTGGGACAACGACAACTATGGCTACACCTTC; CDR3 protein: CAWDNDNYGYTF
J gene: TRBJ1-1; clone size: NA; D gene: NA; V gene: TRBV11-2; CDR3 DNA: TGTGCCAGCAGGCTACTACTGAGAGACACTGAAGCTTTCTTT; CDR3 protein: CASRLLLRDTEAFF
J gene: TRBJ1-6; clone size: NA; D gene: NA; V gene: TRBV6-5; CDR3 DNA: TGTGCCAGCAGCCGACAGGATAATTCACCCCTCCACTTT; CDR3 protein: CASSRQDNSPLHF
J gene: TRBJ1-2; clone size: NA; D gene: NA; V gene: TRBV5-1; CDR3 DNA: TGCGCCAGCAGCTTGATGATGTCGGCAGGAGGGGACTATGGCTACACCTTC; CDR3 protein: CASSLMMSAGGDYGYTF
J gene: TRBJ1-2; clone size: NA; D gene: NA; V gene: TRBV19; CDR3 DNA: TGTGCCAGTAGTACTCAGGTCAGGTCCGACTATGGCTACACCTTC; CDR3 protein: CASSTQVRSDYGYTF
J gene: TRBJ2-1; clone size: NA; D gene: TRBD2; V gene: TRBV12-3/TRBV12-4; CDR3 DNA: TGTGCCAGCAGTTCCGGGGGGTACAATGAGCAGTTCTTC; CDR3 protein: CASSSGGYNEQFF
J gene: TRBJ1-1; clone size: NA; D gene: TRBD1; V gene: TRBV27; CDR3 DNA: TGTGCCAGCAGTTTAGGCAGGGGGAGTGAAGCTTTCTTT; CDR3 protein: CASSLGRGSEAFF
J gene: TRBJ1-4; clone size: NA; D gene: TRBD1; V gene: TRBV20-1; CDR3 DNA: TGCAGTGCTAGAGAGGACAGGGCCTTTTTT; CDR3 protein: CSAREDRAFF
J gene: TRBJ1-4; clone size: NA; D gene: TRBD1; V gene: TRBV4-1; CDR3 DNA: TGCGCCAGCAGCCAAGGACAGGGGGTTACTAATGAAAAACTGTTTTTT; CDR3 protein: CASSQGQGVTNEKLFF
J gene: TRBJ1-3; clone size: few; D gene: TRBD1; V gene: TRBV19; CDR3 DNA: TGTGCCAGTAGTATGGACAGGTCAAGGAACACCATATATTTT; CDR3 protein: CASSMDRSRNTIYF
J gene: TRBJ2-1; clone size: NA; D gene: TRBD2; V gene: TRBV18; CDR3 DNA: TGTGCCAGCTCACCATGGAGCGGGGGGGCAGTCAATGAGCAGTTCTTC; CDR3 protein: CASSPWSGGAVNEQFF
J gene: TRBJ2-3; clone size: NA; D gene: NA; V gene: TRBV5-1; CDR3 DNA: TGCGCCAGCAGTAGGGGGAACACAGATACGCAGTATTTT; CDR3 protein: CASSRGNTDTQYF
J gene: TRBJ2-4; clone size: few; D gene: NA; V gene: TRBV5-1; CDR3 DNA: TGCGCCAGCAGCACACAGGGGGGGAACATTCAGTACTTC; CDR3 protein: CASSTQGGNIQYF